This TCR beta chain was recovered during a study of blood T cell repertoires in COVID-19. Whole-study context: COVID-19 samples collected from the United States, Italy and Spain covered acute and convalescent phases. T cells, B-cell-depleted T cells, or PBMCs provided the cDNA or gDNA that served as material.

Trimming removed 4 bases at V and 11 bases at J, with 19 bases between. The CDR3 is made up of 14 amino acids. Germline lookup yields CDR1 SGHNT and CDR2 YYREEE (reference sequence). In the source study's methods: Using reference gene primer amplification, nucleated cell counts were estimated. Profiling relied on immunoSEQ multiplex PCR, and the TCRdb table lists in-frame clones only, not all of them. V, J and clone size are taken as reported in that table, and D and trimming were inferred from the DNA itself. The sample consists of some 250,000 clones, 81% of them appearing once. The clonotype was recovered from a woman in her sixties with active or convalescent COVID-19. The J gene is TRBJ1-5, the V gene TRBV5-4, with D hard to call. Sequencing was performed on peripheral blood. CDR3 sequence (DNA): TGTGCCAGCAGCCTGGCGGGTCCCATTTTGTCCCAGCATTTT. Translated: CASSLAGPILSQHF.